Listed here are 20 T cell receptor beta chains from one sample, sequenced in a study of shared clonotypes between healthy human individuals. The data were produced by immunoSEQ multiplex PCR, yet TCRdb's version contains in-frame clones alone and is incomplete. The sample yields 2 million to 2.5 million clones, more than 85% seen once. Source material: naive CD4+ T cells from PBMCs. Sample subset: CD45RA+ positively selected. The receptors were sampled from a young man in good health. Some clones in this sample may be carry-over from other donors' samples.

The rearrangement uses TRBV5-8 and TRBJ2-7; TRBD2 might be the D (5 bases). This CDR3 spans 15 amino acids. Trimming left V 0 bases short and J 1 base short, with 11 bases between. CDR1 and CDR2 (germline): SGHTS, YDEGEE. CDR3 nucleotides: TGTGCCAGCAGCTTGGCCTATAGAGGGTCCTACGAGCAGTACTTC. It encodes CASSLAYRGSYEQYF.

In regard to this clone: Other nucleotide sequences in the sample specify the same CDR3. The V and J genes are TRBV7-9 and TRBJ2-5; 7 nucleotides align to TRBD2. Germline V gives CDR1 SEHNR, CDR2 FQNEAQ (reference sequence). This CDR3 has 14 residues. After removal of 3 bases from V and 4 bases from J, the junction contained 5 bases not matched to a gene. The DNA of the CDR3 is TGTGCCAGCAGCTTGGGGAGGGGCCCAGAGACCCAGTACTTC. Its protein is CASSLGRGPETQYF.

This rearrangement joins TRBV7-3 to TRBJ2-2; D perhaps matches TRBD2 (5 bases). This CDR3 is built from 14 residues. Germline V lookup: CDR1 SGHTA, CDR2 FQGTGA. V was clipped by 3 bases and J by 1 base, with 6 bases between them. Here the CDR3 DNA reads TGTGCCAGCAGCTTCGAGGGGAACACCGGGGAGCTGTTTTTT. As protein: CASSFEGNTGELFF. Drawing the rest from reference TRBV7-3 and TRBJ2-2, the complete variable domain is GAGVSQTPSNKVTEKGKYVELRCDPISGHTALYWYRQSLGQGPEFLIYFQGTGAADDSGLPNDRFFAVRPEGSVSTLKIQRTERGDSAVYLCASSFEGNTGELFFGEGSRLTVL.

The J gene is TRBJ2-7, the V gene TRBV9; the D is unclear. The V gene lost 3 bases and the J gene lost 4 bases, with 14 bases spanning the gap. Germline assignment: CDR1 SGDLS and CDR2 YYNGEE. This CDR3 spans 14 amino acids. CDR3 bases: TGTGCCAGCAGCGCCCGGTCGGGCCCGTACGAGCAGTACTTC. It yields the protein CASSARSGPYEQYF.

This chain joins TRBV29-1 and TRBJ2-5; 12 positions match TRBD2. This CDR3 comprises 16 residues. Germline V lookup: CDR1 SQVTM, CDR2 ANQGSEA. V was clipped by 5 bases and J by 4 bases; unmatched bases: 11. The DNA of the CDR3 is TGCAGCGTTCCGGGACTAGCGGGCCTAGGGGGAGAGACCCAGTACTTC. It translates to CSVPGLAGLGGETQYF.

The chain links TRBV9 to TRBJ2-3; 9 bases map to TRBD2. Germline V lookup: CDR1 SGDLS, CDR2 YYNGEE. The CDR3 length is 14 residues. The V and J ends lost 4 bases and 10 bases, in that order; junction bases with no gene match: 10. The CDR3 DNA reads TGTGCCAGCAGCTCTCTCAGCGGGGGGAGTGCGCAGTATTTT. Protein sequence: CASSSLSGGSAQYF.

The chain uses TRBV4-2 and TRBJ2-3, with D tentatively TRBD1 or TRBD2 (6 bases each). The V and J ends lost 4 bases and 6 bases respectively, with 20 bases between them. This CDR3 is built from 16 residues. Germline-derived CDR1 and CDR2 are LGHNA and YNFKEQ. The CDR3 reads CASSPVFGGGSDTQYF. CDR3 bases: TGTGCCAGCAGCCCTGTGTTCGGAGGGGGGTCGGATACGCAGTATTTT.

This clone was recorded a few times. V and J are TRBV2 and TRBJ2-7, with D perhaps TRBD2 (5 bases). Germline V gives CDR1 SNHLY, CDR2 FYNNEI. V lost 3 bases, J lost 5 bases, and 11 bases lay in between. The CDR3 runs 13 residues. The CDR3 spells CASSEQLVHEQYF. DNA for the CDR3: TGTGCCAGCAGTGAGCAACTAGTCCACGAGCAGTACTTC. Combining the CDR3 with reference TRBV2 and TRBJ2-7 gives the whole variable domain EPEVTQTPSHQVTQMGQEVILRCVPISNHLYFYWYRQILGQKVEFLVSFYNNEISEKSEIFDDQFSVERPDGSNFTLKIRSTKLEDSAMYFCASSEQLVHEQYFGPGTRLTVT.

CDR3 DNA sequence: TGCAGCGCCCTCCACCGAGAAGAGACCCAGTACTTC. It encodes CSALHREETQYF. This chain links TRBV29-1 with TRBJ2-5; D unresolved. Germline V gene data show CDR1 as SQVTM and CDR2 as ANQGSEA. Trimming pared 7 bases from V and 3 bases from J, leaving 12 bases between. This CDR3 contains 12 residues.

This rearrangement joins TRBV30 to TRBJ1-1; D is possibly TRBD1 (5 bases). The CDR3 runs 14 residues. Deletions cut 0 bases from V and 5 bases from J, with 13 bases between. CDR1 is GTSNPN, CDR2 SVGIG, per germline (reference sequence). CDR3 residues: CAWSVWDSGTEAFF. CDR3 sequence (DNA): TGTGCCTGGAGTGTTTGGGACTCAGGGACTGAAGCTTTCTTT.

The chain links TRBV1 to TRBJ2-7; the D call TRBD1 from the table was never checked on the DNA. TRBV1 is assigned pseudogene status. The CDR3 length is 16 residues. The CDR3 DNA reads as TGCACCAGCAGCCAAGCGGGACAGGGGGCTCCCTACGAGCAGTACTTC. It yields the protein CTSSQAGQGAPYEQYF.

J is TRBJ2-4 and V is TRBV18, with 7 bases aligning to TRBD1. The J segment lost 2 bases and the V segment lost 0 bases, leaving 10 bases of the junction unmatched. CDR3 length: 18 amino acids. Per germline, CDR1 KGHSH and CDR2 LQKENI. The CDR3: CASSPPRTGRDTKNIQYF. The CDR3 DNA sequence: TGTGCCAGCTCACCACCGCGGACAGGTCGGGATACCAAAAACATTCAGTACTTC.

This chain connects TRBV28 to TRBJ2-5; 8 bases fit TRBD1. CDR1 MDHEN and CDR2 SYDVKM come from the germline V gene. There are 15 residues in the CDR3. V shed 5 bases and J 5 bases; nucleotides not matched to a gene: 10. Written as DNA, the CDR3 is TGTGCCAGCAGTCCCAGGGGGCGCTTGGGGGAGACCCAGTACTTC. This translates into CASSPRGRLGETQYF.

Comment on this clone: The identical CDR3 is also encoded by other nucleotide sequences in the sample. The chain is built from TRBV7-2 and TRBJ1-5; tentative D call: TRBD1 (5 bases). The CDR3 consists of 13 residues. V shed 2 bases and J shed 4 bases, with 6 bases lying between them. The germline V gene encodes CDR1 SGHTA and CDR2 FQGNSA. CDR3 in DNA: TGTGCCAGCAGCTTACGGGGGAATCAGCCCCAGCATTTT. It encodes CASSLRGNQPQHF.

The genes are TRBV2 and TRBJ2-5; a weak D match, TRBD2 (5 bases). CDR3 size: 16 residues. V shed 8 bases and J shed 2 bases, with 21 bases lying between them. Germline CDR1 SNHLY, CDR2 FYNNEI. CDR3 loop: CASSRGLGSEQETQYF. The DNA of the CDR3 is TGTGCCAGCTCTCGGGGTTTGGGGTCGGAGCAAGAGACCCAGTACTTC.

The gene calls are TRBV28 and TRBJ2-1, with TRBD2 matching over 7 bases. The CDR3 covers 15 residues. In germline, CDR1 is MDHEN, CDR2 SYDVKM. Losses at the gene ends were 4 bases for V and 3 bases for J; bases not matched to a gene: 6. The CDR3 region has the DNA TGTGCCAGCAGTTCATCCGGGACTAACTACAATGAGCAGTTCTTC. The encoded protein is CASSSSGTNYNEQFF.

The CDR3 loop is CASSLRQGAGYTF. CDR3 nucleotides: TGTGCCAGCAGCTTAAGGCAGGGGGCGGGCTACACCTTC. V usage is TRBV7-3 and J usage is TRBJ1-2; TRBD1 matches 8 bases. CDR3 length: 13 amino acids. The germline V gene has CDR1 SGHTA and CDR2 FQGTGA. V was clipped by 1 base and J by 8 bases; unmatched bases: 3.

The rearrangement links TRBV7-7 to TRBJ2-5, with TRBD2 matching over 7 bases. CDR3 length equals 14 residues. Germline V gene data show CDR1 as SSHAT and CDR2 as FNYEAQ (reference sequence). V shed 5 bases, J shed 5 bases, and the junction held 8 bases outside the gene matches. CDR3 sequence: CASSPWGGSETQYF. Written as DNA, the CDR3 is TGTGCCAGCAGCCCCTGGGGGGGGTCCGAGACCCAGTACTTC.

The gene calls are TRBV19 and TRBJ2-7, with 7 nucleotides matching TRBD1. V lost 6 bases, J lost 0 bases, and 11 bases stayed unmatched. Germline V lookup: CDR1 LNHDA, CDR2 SQIVND (reference sequence). The CDR3 loop spans 16 amino acids. Here the CDR3 reads CASRYKGAFPSYEQYF. The DNA of the CDR3 is TGTGCCAGTAGGTACAAGGGGGCCTTCCCCTCCTACGAGCAGTACTTC.

This clone is a singleton in its sample. V is TRBV19 and J is TRBJ2-3, with D perhaps matching TRBD2 (5 bases). The CDR3 totals 14 residues. Trimming left V 4 bases short and J 6 bases short, with 14 bases between. CDR1 and CDR2 from the germline V gene are LNHDA and SQIVND (reference sequence). CDR3 DNA: TGTGCCAGTAGTAGGGCCAGACGGAGGGATACGCAGTATTTT. Amino acid sequence: CASSRARRRDTQYF.